These 23 T cell receptor beta chains were sequenced from one sample in a study of CD4+ T cells in melanoma. Produced via immunoSEQ multiplex PCR; TCRdb's table is partial and in-frame only. The table lists about 110,000 clones, over 80% of them singletons. The sequenced material came from peripheral blood. The origin of the receptors is a human donor with melanoma.

This clone was counted once. The gene calls are TRBV19 and TRBJ1-5; D gene unclear. The germline V gene has CDR1 LNHDA and CDR2 SQIVND (reference sequence). The CDR3 length is 15 residues. V lost 7 bases to trimming and J lost 0 bases, with 13 bases between them. The CDR3 sequence is CASNEARGSNQPQHF. CDR3 sequence (DNA): TGTGCCAGTAACGAGGCGCGGGGTAGCAATCAGCCCCAGCATTTT.

The J gene is TRBJ1-5, the V gene TRBV7-8, with 7 bases lining up with TRBD1. V shed 2 bases, J shed 5 bases, and the junction held 6 bases outside the gene matches. The CDR3 covers 15 residues. Germline-derived CDR1 and CDR2 are SGHVS and FQNEAQ. This chain's CDR3 is CASSLWGTVDQPQHF. The CDR3 DNA reads as TGTGCCAGCAGCTTATGGGGGACAGTCGATCAGCCCCAGCATTTT.

The CDR3: CSGKEGGSKNIQYF. In DNA form, the CDR3 reads TGCAGCGGGAAGGAGGGGGGTAGCAAAAACATTCAGTACTTC. The V call is TRBV29-1, the J call TRBJ2-4; TRBD1 or TRBD2 may be the D gene (6 bases each). Trimming pared 7 bases from V and 3 bases from J, leaving 16 bases between. This CDR3 is 14 amino acids long. The germline gives CDR1 SQVTM, CDR2 ANQGSEA.

The V gene is TRBV4-1, the J gene TRBJ1-2; TRBD1 agrees at 8 bases. The CDR3 spans 16 residues. The trim removed 0 bases at V and 1 base at J, leaving 4 bases unmatched. CDR1 is MGHRA and CDR2 is YSYEKL in the germline V gene. DNA for the CDR3: TGCGCCAGCAGCCAAGAACGAGACAGGGGTAACTATGGCTACACCTTC. Protein: CASSQERDRGNYGYTF.

The V and J genes are TRBV5-4 and TRBJ2-3, with TRBD2 matching 14 bases. The germline V gene encodes CDR1 SGHNT and CDR2 YYREEE (reference sequence). The CDR3 sequence is 15 residues long. V lost 4 bases, J lost 7 bases, and 5 bases stayed unmatched. Here the CDR3 reads CASSIGLAGGYTQYF. CDR3 DNA sequence: TGTGCCAGCAGCATAGGACTAGCGGGGGGATATACGCAGTATTTT.

Written as DNA, the CDR3 is TGTGCCAGCAGATCGCCGGGGGCAGCACTATCCACAGATACGCAGTATTTT. This encodes CASRSPGAALSTDTQYF. The J gene is TRBJ2-3, the V gene TRBV2, with D perhaps TRBD1 or TRBD2 (6 bases each). The CDR3 has 17 residues. Germline-derived CDR1 and CDR2 are SNHLY and FYNNEI. Trimming removed 6 bases from V and 2 bases from J, with 21 bases in between.

The chain carries TRBV7-2 and TRBJ2-2; no reliable D call. The CDR3 consists of 15 residues. V lost 5 bases and J 4 bases, leaving 14 bases between the germline ends. In germline, CDR1 is SGHTA, CDR2 FQGNSA. The CDR3 loop is CASSPLGVTTGELFF. The CDR3, as DNA: TGTGCCAGCAGCCCTCTCGGCGTCACCACCGGGGAGCTGTTTTTT. The whole variable domain, filled in from reference TRBV7-2 and TRBJ2-2, reads GAGVSQSPSNKVTEKGKDVELRCDPISGHTALYWYRQSLGQGLEFLIYFQGNSAPDKSGLPSDRFSAERTGGSVSTLTIQRTQQEDSAVYLCASSPLGVTTGELFFGEGSRLTVL.

The CDR3 coding sequence is TGTGCCAGCAGCTTTTTTACTAGCGGGGACATCACAGATACGCAGTATTTT. It is translated as CASSFFTSGDITDTQYF. This chain connects TRBV7-3 to TRBJ2-3; 10 bases map to TRBD2. Per the germline V gene, CDR1 is SGHTA and CDR2 is FQGTGA. After removal of 3 bases from V and 2 bases from J, the junction contained 8 bases not matched to a gene. The CDR3 totals 17 residues.

DNA of the CDR3: TGTGCCAGCAGCAGCCGGGACTTACCCTACGAGCAGTACTTC. Translation: CASSSRDLPYEQYF. V is TRBV7-9 and J is TRBJ2-7; TRBD2 might be the D (6 bases). Germline CDR1 is SEHNR and CDR2 is FQNEAQ (reference sequence). The CDR3 runs to 14 residues. V was pared by 5 bases and J by 2 bases, with 13 bases between.

The chain employs TRBV5-5 and TRBJ1-1; no clear D gene. With 7 bases removed from V and 0 bases from J, the gap between germline ends came to 7 bases. This CDR3 is built from 12 residues. Germline V lookup: CDR1 SGHKS, CDR2 YYEKEE (reference sequence). CDR3 loop: CASWQMNTEAFF. CDR3 DNA: TGTGCCAGCTGGCAGATGAACACTGAAGCTTTCTTT.

This rearrangement joins TRBV5-8 to TRBJ2-7; 8 bases are a match to TRBD2. CDR1 and CDR2 (germline): SGHTS, YDEGEE. V gave up 2 bases and J gave up 3 bases; unmatched junction bases: 13. The CDR3 length is 17 residues. The CDR3 loop is CASSFGESGLGVYEQYF. The CDR3 nucleotides are TGTGCCAGCAGCTTCGGCGAATCGGGACTAGGGGTCTACGAGCAGTACTTC. The full variable domain, its missing parts supplied by reference TRBV5-8 and TRBJ2-7, is EAGVTQSPTHLIKTRGQQATLRCSPISGHTSVYWYQQALGLGLQFLLWYDEGEERNRGNFPPRFSGRQFPNYSSELNVNALELEDSALYLCASSFGESGLGVYEQYFGPGTRLTVT.

The chain has TRBV6-5 and TRBJ1-5; possible D gene TRBD1, 5 bases. The CDR3 length is 13 residues. The V and J ends lost 7 bases and 7 bases respectively, with 14 bases between them. CDR1 is MNHEY, CDR2 SVGAGI, per germline. DNA of the CDR3: TGTGCCAGCACAGGGATCCCGGGGCAGCCCCAGCATTTT. The encoded protein is CASTGIPGQPQHF.

The chain joins TRBV6-5 to TRBJ2-2; perhaps TRBD1 as D (5 bases). This CDR3 region has 13 residues. The germline V and J ends were trimmed by 6 bases and 7 bases, with 12 bases remaining between them. Germline lookup yields CDR1 MNHEY and CDR2 SVGAGI. DNA for the CDR3: TGTGCCAGCAGCTTCAGGGAAATCGGGGAGCTGTTTTTT. The encoded protein is CASSFREIGELFF.

V gene TRBV11-2 combines with J gene TRBJ2-2; D unresolved. CDR3 length equals 13 residues. Trimming left V 5 bases short and J 4 bases short, with 8 bases between. Germline CDR1 SGHAT, CDR2 FQNNGV. This CDR3 reads CASSPTITGELFF. CDR3 sequence (DNA): TGTGCCAGCAGCCCGACAATCACCGGGGAGCTGTTTTTT.

V gene TRBV7-3 combines with J gene TRBJ2-1; no definite D call. V shed 5 bases and J shed 0 bases, with 11 bases lying between them. Per the germline V gene, CDR1 is SGHTA and CDR2 is FQGTGA. The CDR3 spans 15 residues. The CDR3 DNA is TGTGCCAGCAGCCCTAACTACGACTCCTACAATGAGCAGTTCTTC. This translates into CASSPNYDSYNEQFF.

The chain combines TRBV9 with TRBJ2-7, with a possible D match to TRBD2 (5 bases). The V and J ends lost 3 bases and 2 bases respectively, with 18 bases between them. The CDR3 loop spans 16 amino acids. CDR1 is SGDLS, CDR2 YYNGEE, per germline. The CDR3 protein is CASSASLSAETYEQYF. In DNA form, the CDR3 reads TGTGCCAGCAGCGCCTCCCTTTCAGCGGAGACCTACGAGCAGTACTTC.

The V call is TRBV30, the J call TRBJ2-4, with D possibly TRBD1 on 8 matching bases. Germline-derived CDR1 and CDR2 are GTSNPN and SVGIG (reference sequence). The CDR3 has 15 residues. V lost 4 bases to trimming and J lost 1 base, with 14 bases between them. CDR3 nucleotides: TGTGCCTGGACAACAGGGGGGGGTGCCAAAAACATTCAGTACTTC. As protein: CAWTTGGGAKNIQYF.

This chain links TRBV7-2 with TRBJ1-2, with TRBD1 identical over 7 bases. Germline V CDR1 and CDR2: SGHTA, FQGNSA. This CDR3 has 13 amino acids. Trimming took 6 bases from V and 2 from J; bases not matched to a gene: 3. The CDR3 coding sequence is TGTGCCAGCAGATCGACAGGGAACTATGGCTACACCTTC. Encoded protein: CASRSTGNYGYTF.

The chain couples TRBV1 to TRBJ2-7; TRBD2 is the table's D call, not checked against the DNA. TRBV1 is flagged as a pseudogene. The CDR3 contains 14 residues. CDR3 region: CTSSLGRELYEQYF. The CDR3 DNA is TGCACCAGCAGCCTCGGGCGGGAGCTCTACGAGCAGTACTTC.

This chain joins TRBV19 and TRBJ2-7, with D possibly being TRBD1 or TRBD2 (5 bases each). Germline V gene data show CDR1 as LNHDA and CDR2 as SQIVND (reference sequence). CDR3 length: 13 residues. Trimming left V 3 bases short and J 7 bases short, with 13 bases between. CDR3: CASSIRDPGEQYF. CDR3 bases: TGTGCCAGTAGTATCAGGGACCCGGGGGAGCAGTACTTC.

The gene calls are TRBV5-4 and TRBJ1-1; 11 bases line up with TRBD1. Trimming cost V 0 bases and J 4 bases; bases outside gene matches: 2. The CDR3 totals 15 residues. Looked up from germline, CDR1 is SGHNT and CDR2 is YYREEE (reference sequence). The CDR3 here is CASSLGTGGGTEAFF. The CDR3 DNA reads TGTGCCAGCAGCTTGGGGACAGGGGGCGGCACTGAAGCTTTCTTT. Together with reference TRBV5-4 and TRBJ1-1, the CDR3 gives the full variable domain: ETGVTQSPTHLIKTRGQQVTLRCSSQSGHNTVSWYQQALGQGPQFIFQYYREEENGRGNFPPRFSGLQFPNYSSELNVNALELDDSALYLCASSLGTGGGTEAFFGQGTRLTVV.

The chain links TRBV28 to TRBJ1-5; no firm D call. This CDR3 spans 13 amino acids. The V end was cut by 11 bases, the J end by 2 bases, with 13 bases between. Germline values: CDR1 MDHEN, CDR2 SYDVKM. The CDR3 loop is CAVQYRGNQPQHF. The CDR3, as DNA: TGTGCCGTACAGTATAGGGGCAATCAGCCCCAGCATTTT.

This sequence joins TRBV19 and TRBJ1-5; maybe TRBD1 (6 bases). The V end was cut by 3 bases, the J end by 0 bases, with 9 bases between. CDR1 LNHDA and CDR2 SQIVND come from the germline V gene (reference sequence). This CDR3 region has 15 residues. The CDR3 DNA is TGTGCCAGTAGTATCCAGGGGCCTAGCAATCAGCCCCAGCATTTT. As protein: CASSIQGPSNQPQHF.